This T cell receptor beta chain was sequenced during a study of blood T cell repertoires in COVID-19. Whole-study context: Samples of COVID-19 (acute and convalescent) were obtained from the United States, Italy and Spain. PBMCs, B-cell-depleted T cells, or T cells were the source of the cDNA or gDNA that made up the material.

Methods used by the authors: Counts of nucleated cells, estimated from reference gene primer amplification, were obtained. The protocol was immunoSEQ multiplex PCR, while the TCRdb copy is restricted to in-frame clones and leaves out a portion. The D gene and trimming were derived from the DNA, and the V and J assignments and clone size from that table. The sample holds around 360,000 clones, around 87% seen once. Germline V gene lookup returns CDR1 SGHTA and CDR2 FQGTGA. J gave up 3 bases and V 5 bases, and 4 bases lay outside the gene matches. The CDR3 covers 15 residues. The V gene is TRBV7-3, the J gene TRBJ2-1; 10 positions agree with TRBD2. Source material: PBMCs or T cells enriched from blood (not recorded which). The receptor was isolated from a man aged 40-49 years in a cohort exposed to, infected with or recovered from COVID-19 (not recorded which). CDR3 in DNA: TGTGCCAGCAGCCACAGGACTAGCGGCTACAATGAGCAGTTCTTC. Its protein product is CASSHRTSGYNEQFF.